This is a list of T cell receptor beta chains from one sample in a study of molecular identifiers for immune sequencing clone quantification. TCRdb re-called the PCR reads with MiXCR, one entry per CDR3 protein. Seen here are some 320,000 distinct CDR3 sequences, about 20% observed once, and the top ten hold about 0.81%. The material sequenced was naive CD8+ T cells from blood, with Jurkat cell RNA spiked in. Every receptor here comes from a human donor in good health. Some libraries in this study had Jurkat cell RNA spiked in. Each CDR3 is given with its conserved first and last residue. Each record gives: clone size, J gene, CDR3 length, V gene, D gene, CDR3 DNA, CDR3 protein. D genes are given only for firm matches. The size of a clone is reported for some rows only, either as once, few or many, or as a class for expanded clones.

clone size: few; J gene: TRBJ2-3; CDR3 length: 15; V gene: TRBV7-8; D gene: -; CDR3 DNA: TGTGCCAGCAGCCCACGCTCTGCGGTTTCAGATACGCAGTATTTT; CDR3 protein: CASSPRSAVSDTQYF
clone size: many; J gene: TRBJ2-7; CDR3 length: 14; V gene: TRBV29-1; D gene: -; CDR3 DNA: TGCAGCGTCCTACGTGCGGGCAGCTCCTACGAGCAGTACTTC; CDR3 protein: CSVLRAGSSYEQYF
clone size: -; J gene: TRBJ1-1; CDR3 length: 14; V gene: TRBV5-6; D gene: TRBD1; CDR3 DNA: TGTGCCAGCAGCCTCCGGGACAGGCGAACTGAAGCTTTCTTT; CDR3 protein: CASSLRDRRTEAFF
clone size: many; J gene: TRBJ2-7; CDR3 length: 12; V gene: TRBV7-2; D gene: -; CDR3 DNA: TGTGCCAGCAGCTTACCCTGGGACGAGCAGTACTTC; CDR3 protein: CASSLPWDEQYF
clone size: -; J gene: TRBJ1-1; CDR3 length: 13; V gene: TRBV25-1; D gene: -; CDR3 DNA: TGTGCCAGCAATCCCCCCTTGAACACTGAAGCTTTCTTT; CDR3 protein: CASNPPLNTEAFF
clone size: many; J gene: TRBJ1-1; CDR3 length: 15; V gene: TRBV28; D gene: -; CDR3 DNA: TGTGCCAGCAGTCCACAGGGCGTTAGGAACACTGAAGCTTTCTTT; CDR3 protein: CASSPQGVRNTEAFF
clone size: few; J gene: TRBJ2-3; CDR3 length: 14; V gene: TRBV10-1; D gene: -; CDR3 DNA: TGCGCCAGCAGTGAAAATCCCTCCACAGATACGCAGTATTTT; CDR3 protein: CASSENPSTDTQYF
clone size: many; J gene: TRBJ2-5; CDR3 length: 15; V gene: TRBV28; D gene: -; CDR3 DNA: TGTGCCAGCAGTCTCACCAGGACAGACGGTGAGACCCAGTACTTC; CDR3 protein: CASSLTRTDGETQYF
clone size: many; J gene: TRBJ1-2; CDR3 length: 14; V gene: TRBV19; D gene: TRBD1; CDR3 DNA: TGTGCCAGTAGCACAACAGGGGGCTTCTTGGGCTACACCTTC; CDR3 protein: CASSTTGGFLGYTF
clone size: many; J gene: TRBJ1-5; CDR3 length: 13; V gene: TRBV5-6; D gene: -; CDR3 DNA: TGTGCCAGCAGTTTAGCCGGGAGCCAGCCCCAGCATTTT; CDR3 protein: CASSLAGSQPQHF
clone size: many; J gene: TRBJ2-5; CDR3 length: 14; V gene: TRBV12-3/TRBV12-4; D gene: TRBD1; CDR3 DNA: TGTGCCAGCAGTTTAGACAGGGGACAAGAGACCCAGTACTTC; CDR3 protein: CASSLDRGQETQYF
clone size: -; J gene: TRBJ2-1; CDR3 length: 13; V gene: TRBV5-1; D gene: -; CDR3 DNA: TGCGCCAGCAGCTTGGCTAGCTTCAATGAGCAGTTCTTC; CDR3 protein: CASSLASFNEQFF
clone size: once; J gene: TRBJ1-6; CDR3 length: 13; V gene: TRBV6-5; D gene: -; CDR3 DNA: TGTGCCAGCAGCTACTCGTTACGGGGAGACCTCCGCTTT; CDR3 protein: CASSYSLRGDLRF
clone size: many; J gene: TRBJ1-2; CDR3 length: 16; V gene: TRBV18; D gene: -; CDR3 DNA: TGTGCCAGCTCACCACCGCTCGTAGGGTTATCCTATGGCTACACCTTC; CDR3 protein: CASSPPLVGLSYGYTF
clone size: many; J gene: TRBJ2-3; CDR3 length: 16; V gene: TRBV13; D gene: TRBD1; CDR3 DNA: TGTGCCAGCAGCTTAGTCGGACAGGGAGGTGAAGATACGCAGTATTTT; CDR3 protein: CASSLVGQGGEDTQYF
clone size: once; J gene: TRBJ2-7; CDR3 length: 16; V gene: TRBV7-9; D gene: -; CDR3 DNA: TGTGCCAGCAGCCCCCCAGCCGGGTCCTCAACCTACGAGCAGTACTTC; CDR3 protein: CASSPPAGSSTYEQYF
clone size: -; J gene: TRBJ2-7; CDR3 length: 15; V gene: TRBV10-3; D gene: -; CDR3 DNA: TGTGCCATCAGTGACACCGGGCCCGTTCCCCACGAGCAGTACTTC; CDR3 protein: CAISDTGPVPHEQYF
clone size: many; J gene: TRBJ1-2; CDR3 length: 12; V gene: TRBV6-5; D gene: -; CDR3 DNA: TGTGCCAGCAGGCAGGGGATCTATGGCTACACCTTC; CDR3 protein: CASRQGIYGYTF
clone size: many; J gene: TRBJ1-5; CDR3 length: 15; V gene: TRBV12-3/TRBV12-4; D gene: TRBD1; CDR3 DNA: TGTGCCAGCAATACAGGGGTTGGAATAGTAGGGCCCCAGCATTTT; CDR3 protein: CASNTGVGIVGPQHF
clone size: many; J gene: TRBJ2-7; CDR3 length: 15; V gene: TRBV20-1; D gene: TRBD2; CDR3 DNA: TGCAGTGCTCACGAGACTAGCGGGTACTCCTACGAGCAGTACTTC; CDR3 protein: CSAHETSGYSYEQYF
clone size: many; J gene: TRBJ2-7; CDR3 length: 11; V gene: TRBV2; D gene: -; CDR3 DNA: TGTGCCAGCAGTCAGACGGACCGGAGTCATTTC; CDR3 protein: CASSQTDRSHF
clone size: -; J gene: TRBJ2-3; CDR3 length: 17; V gene: TRBV7-6; D gene: -; CDR3 DNA: TGTGCCAGCAGCTTAGATTACCCGGGGGTCACTTTGAATACGCAGTATTTT; CDR3 protein: CASSLDYPGVTLNTQYF
clone size: many; J gene: TRBJ2-6; CDR3 length: 15; V gene: TRBV6-2/TRBV6-3; D gene: -; CDR3 DNA: TGTGCCAGCAATGGACAGCCCTCTGGGGCCAACGTCCTGACTTTC; CDR3 protein: CASNGQPSGANVLTF
clone size: once; J gene: TRBJ1-1; CDR3 length: 15; V gene: TRBV5-6; D gene: -; CDR3 DNA: TGTGCCAGCAGTCCGTGGGATTTTAAGGACACTGAAGCTTTCTTT; CDR3 protein: CASSPWDFKDTEAFF
clone size: few; J gene: TRBJ2-1; CDR3 length: 14; V gene: TRBV6-2/TRBV6-3; D gene: -; CDR3 DNA: TGTGCCAGCAGTTCGGCTAGCGCTTTCAATGAGCAGTTCTTC; CDR3 protein: CASSSASAFNEQFF
clone size: few; J gene: TRBJ1-1; CDR3 length: 13; V gene: TRBV7-9; D gene: -; CDR3 DNA: TGTGCCAGCAGCCAAAGGACTGACACTGAAGCTTTCTTT; CDR3 protein: CASSQRTDTEAFF
clone size: many; J gene: TRBJ1-1; CDR3 length: 15; V gene: TRBV4-3; D gene: -; CDR3 DNA: TGCGCCAGCAGCCAAGTTCTGATGATGAACACTGAAGCTTTCTTT; CDR3 protein: CASSQVLMMNTEAFF
clone size: -; J gene: TRBJ2-7; CDR3 length: 14; V gene: TRBV7-2; D gene: -; CDR3 DNA: TGTGCCAGCAGCTTACCACAGGGCCTCTACGAGCAGTACTTC; CDR3 protein: CASSLPQGLYEQYF
clone size: few; J gene: TRBJ2-7; CDR3 length: 15; V gene: TRBV7-8; D gene: -; CDR3 DNA: TGTGCCAGCAGCTTAGGTGGGACACTATCCTACGAGCAGTACTTC; CDR3 protein: CASSLGGTLSYEQYF
clone size: many; J gene: TRBJ2-7; CDR3 length: 17; V gene: TRBV14; D gene: -; CDR3 DNA: TGTGCCAGCAGCCGAAACCTCTGGGCCCGTGTTTCCTACGAGCAGTACTTC; CDR3 protein: CASSRNLWARVSYEQYF
clone size: many; J gene: TRBJ1-1; CDR3 length: 13; V gene: TRBV6-2/TRBV6-3; D gene: -; CDR3 DNA: TGTGCCAGCAGTTACTCGAATTGGGTTGAAGCTTTCTTT; CDR3 protein: CASSYSNWVEAFF
clone size: many; J gene: TRBJ2-5; CDR3 length: 14; V gene: TRBV12-3/TRBV12-4; D gene: -; CDR3 DNA: TGTGCCAGCAGTGCAAGCTCCGACCAAGAGACCCAGTACTTC; CDR3 protein: CASSASSDQETQYF
clone size: many; J gene: TRBJ2-4; CDR3 length: 14; V gene: TRBV14; D gene: -; CDR3 DNA: TGTGCCAGGAGGACGGGGGTAGCCAAAAACATTCAGTACTTC; CDR3 protein: CARRTGVAKNIQYF
clone size: many; J gene: TRBJ2-7; CDR3 length: 12; V gene: TRBV21-1; D gene: -; CDR3 DNA: TGTGCCAAGGTCGACAGGACCTACGAGCAGTACTTC; CDR3 protein: CAKVDRTYEQYF
clone size: -; J gene: TRBJ2-7; CDR3 length: 15; V gene: TRBV6-6; D gene: TRBD2; CDR3 DNA: TGTGCCAGCAGTTACTACGGGGGGGGGGGGGGGGAGCAGTACTTC; CDR3 protein: CASSYYGGGGGEQYF
clone size: many; J gene: TRBJ2-3; CDR3 length: 17; V gene: TRBV4-2; D gene: -; CDR3 DNA: TGTGCCAGCAGCCAGGGCCCGAGACGGACAACCACAGATACGCAGTATTTT; CDR3 protein: CASSQGPRRTTTDTQYF
clone size: many; J gene: TRBJ2-7; CDR3 length: 15; V gene: TRBV7-9; D gene: -; CDR3 DNA: TGTGCCAGCACTACTGGGATAACTGGGGATTACGAGCAGTACTTC; CDR3 protein: CASTTGITGDYEQYF
clone size: many; J gene: TRBJ2-3; CDR3 length: 11; V gene: TRBV19; D gene: -; CDR3 DNA: TGTGCCAGCAGCGAGGGGAATACGCAGTATTTT; CDR3 protein: CASSEGNTQYF
clone size: many; J gene: TRBJ2-2; CDR3 length: 15; V gene: TRBV29-1; D gene: TRBD2; CDR3 DNA: TGCAGCGTTCTATCGGCGGGAGATAACACCGGGGAGCTGTTTTTT; CDR3 protein: CSVLSAGDNTGELFF
clone size: many; J gene: TRBJ1-1; CDR3 length: 15; V gene: TRBV4-3; D gene: -; CDR3 DNA: TGCGCCAGCAGCCAAGACCCCTCGTCTTACACTGAAGCTTTCTTT; CDR3 protein: CASSQDPSSYTEAFF
clone size: many; J gene: TRBJ2-7; CDR3 length: 18; V gene: TRBV2; D gene: TRBD1; CDR3 DNA: TGTGCCAGCAGTGAGGTCCCGGGACAGCTAAGTTTTACCTACGAGCAGTACTTC; CDR3 protein: CASSEVPGQLSFTYEQYF
clone size: many; J gene: TRBJ1-1; CDR3 length: 19; V gene: TRBV6-5; D gene: -; CDR3 DNA: TGTGCCAGCAGCCCACGTGGGGGAGGGTGGAACGTGGGGGACACTGAAGCTTTCTTT; CDR3 protein: CASSPRGGGWNVGDTEAFF
clone size: -; J gene: TRBJ2-3; CDR3 length: 15; V gene: TRBV27; D gene: -; CDR3 DNA: TGTGCCAGCAGTTTAGCGGACCCTCTACCAGATACGCAGTATTTT; CDR3 protein: CASSLADPLPDTQYF
clone size: few; J gene: TRBJ2-3; CDR3 length: 13; V gene: TRBV11-2; D gene: -; CDR3 DNA: TGTGCCAGCAGCTCCGGGGCGTCTTATACGCAGTATTTT; CDR3 protein: CASSSGASYTQYF
clone size: many; J gene: TRBJ2-7; CDR3 length: 13; V gene: TRBV5-6; D gene: -; CDR3 DNA: TGTGCCAGCAGCTTCCAGGTGCGCTACGAGCAGTACTTC; CDR3 protein: CASSFQVRYEQYF
clone size: many; J gene: TRBJ2-3; CDR3 length: 14; V gene: TRBV13; D gene: TRBD2; CDR3 DNA: TGTGCCAGCAGCCCCCGGGAGGGCCCGGATACGCAGTATTTT; CDR3 protein: CASSPREGPDTQYF
clone size: many; J gene: TRBJ2-1; CDR3 length: 16; V gene: TRBV30; D gene: TRBD2; CDR3 DNA: TGTGCCTGGAGTGCAAATAGCGGGGGGACATCCAATGAGCAGTTCTTC; CDR3 protein: CAWSANSGGTSNEQFF
clone size: many; J gene: TRBJ2-2; CDR3 length: 13; V gene: TRBV30; D gene: -; CDR3 DNA: TGTGCCTGGAGTCCCCTGGACACCGGGGAGCTGTTTTTT; CDR3 protein: CAWSPLDTGELFF
clone size: -; J gene: TRBJ1-4; CDR3 length: 15; V gene: TRBV7-9; D gene: -; CDR3 DNA: TGTGTCAGCAGCTCCGCGACAGTGGGCCGTGAAAAACTGTTTTTT; CDR3 protein: CVSSSATVGREKLFF
clone size: few; J gene: TRBJ2-3; CDR3 length: 20; V gene: TRBV6-2/TRBV6-3; D gene: TRBD2; CDR3 DNA: TGTGCCAGCAGATCTACCACCGGGACTAGCGGGGCCACCCTCGATAATACGCAGTATTTT; CDR3 protein: CASRSTTGTSGATLDNTQYF
clone size: once; J gene: TRBJ2-7; CDR3 length: 15; V gene: TRBV7-9; D gene: -; CDR3 DNA: TGTGCCAGCAGCTCGCTCACCACCGGGGCTCACGAGCAGTACTTC; CDR3 protein: CASSSLTTGAHEQYF
clone size: many; J gene: TRBJ1-1; CDR3 length: 14; V gene: TRBV13; D gene: -; CDR3 DNA: TGTGCCAGCAGCTTACGAAGGGGGTTGGCTGAAGCTTTCTTT; CDR3 protein: CASSLRRGLAEAFF
clone size: -; J gene: TRBJ1-2; CDR3 length: 12; V gene: TRBV9; D gene: -; CDR3 DNA: TGTGCCAGCAGCGGGACAGACTATAGCTACACCTTC; CDR3 protein: CASSGTDYSYTF
clone size: few; J gene: TRBJ2-5; CDR3 length: 12; V gene: TRBV20-1; D gene: -; CDR3 DNA: TGCAGTGCCGCGACTACTGGGGAGACCCAGTACTTC; CDR3 protein: CSAATTGETQYF
clone size: many; J gene: TRBJ2-3; CDR3 length: 13; V gene: TRBV7-9; D gene: -; CDR3 DNA: TGTGCCAGCAGCCCCGAGGGAACTGATACGCAGTATTTT; CDR3 protein: CASSPEGTDTQYF